This paragraph reports one T cell receptor beta chain. Its specificity is unknown. Assay: immunoSEQ multiplex PCR; the TCRdb copy retains only in-frame clones and omits some. This sample yields 20,000 to 30,000 clones, of which less than 80% are seen a single time; roughly 1% belongs to the top ten. This entry comes from a study of memory CD4+ T cells and cytomegalovirus serostatus. Study-wide context: Of the healthy Belgian adults, fewer than 10 were CMV seropositive and 20 to 30 seronegative. Whole-study results and caveats: About 40% of the roughly 150 known CMV-associated TCRbeta sequences appeared in CD4+ memory.

V trimming: 5 bases; J trimming: 5 bases; junction bases outside the gene matches: 8. Germline CDR1 reads SGHAT; CDR2 reads FQNNGV. The CDR3 consists of 15 residues. Single viable CD3+CD4+CD8-CD45RO+ cells were sorted as the memory CD4+ T cells. V gene TRBV11-2 combines with J gene TRBJ1-5; TRBD1 matches at 8 bases. Sequences were obtained from memory CD4+ T cells from blood. This receptor was identified in an adult in good health and CMV-seronegative. CDR3 bases: TGTGCCAGCAGCCCCGGGACAGGTTCTTATCAGCCCCAGCATTTT. Protein product: CASSPGTGSYQPQHF.